Each of the 17 T cell receptor beta chains below was sequenced from the same sample in a study of Graves' ophthalmopathy and Graves' hyperthyroidism. Amplified material comprised TCR beta CDR3 regions derived from RNA transcripts. HTBI primers were employed in first-round RT-PCR, then a second-round multiplex PCR followed. TCRdb used MiXCR to reprocess the multiplex PCR reads, holding one entry per CDR3 protein. Found here are some 750,000 distinct CDR3 sequences, roughly 41% of them singletons; the top ten hold 40% to 45%. Sequencing was performed on peripheral blood. Every receptor here comes from an adult man with Graves' ophthalmopathy.

CDR3 loop: CASLGQGANGYTF. Written as DNA, the CDR3 is TGTGCCAGCTTGGGACAGGGGGCGAATGGCTACACCTTC. The chain combines TRBV25-1 with TRBJ1-2, with 12 bases lining up with TRBD1. This CDR3 has 13 residues. Trimming at V came to 8 bases and at J to 6 bases, leaving 4 bases not matched to a gene. Germline lookup yields CDR1 MGHDK and CDR2 SYGVNS.

As for this clonotype: This may arise from a read error, as a much more abundant clone is one base away. The chain employs TRBV5-6 and TRBJ2-7; 9 nucleotides line up with TRBD1. V lost 2 bases to trimming and J lost 3 bases; unmatched junction nucleotides: 6. CDR1 and CDR2 (germline): SGHDT, YYEEEE. The CDR3 contains 15 residues. The CDR3 nucleotides read TGTGCCAGCAGCTTATTCCGGACAGGGGTCTACGAGCAGTACTTC. Translated, it gives CASSLFRTGVYEQYF.

Of note for this clonotype: A read error may be the cause here, since a much bigger clone is one base away. The chain employs TRBV7-2 and TRBJ2-7; 10 bases line up with TRBD1. The CDR3 has 15 residues. Germline values: CDR1 SGHTA, CDR2 FQGNSA. The CDR3 region has the DNA TGTGCCAGCAGCGTCTCCGGGACAGGGGACTACGGGCAGTACTTC. Its translation: CASSVSGTGDYGQYF.

The chain carries TRBV4-2 and TRBJ1-5; D gene unclear. The CDR3 consists of 13 residues. The germline V and J ends were trimmed by 0 bases and 11 bases, with 11 bases remaining between them. The V gene's germline CDR1 is LGHNA and CDR2 YNFKEQ. The CDR3 loop is CASSQELMTAQHF. For the CDR3, the DNA is TGTGCCAGCAGCCAAGAGTTAATGACGGCCCAGCATTTT.

This clonotype was detected a few times. The chain recombines TRBV6-1 with TRBJ2-5; TRBD2 agrees at 7 bases. Germline V lookup: CDR1 MNHNS, CDR2 SASEGT. The CDR3 sequence is 13 residues long. V dropped 5 bases and J dropped 4; count of bases not matched to a gene: 4. CDR3 sequence (DNA): TGTGCCAGCAGTTTCGGGAGGCGAGAGACCCAGTACTTC. Its translation is CASSFGRRETQYF.

This chain joins TRBV7-9 and TRBJ2-6; tentative D call: TRBD1 (6 bases). V was pared by 5 bases and J by 4 bases, with 9 bases between. The CDR3 runs to 14 residues. Germline lookup yields CDR1 SEHNR and CDR2 FQNEAQ (reference sequence). In DNA, the CDR3 is TGTGCCAGCAGCCATACAGGGGGGGCCAACGTCCTGACTTTC. Its protein product is CASSHTGGANVLTF.

Regarding this clonotype: A read error may explain this, as a much larger clone is one base away. The rearrangement uses TRBV5-1 and TRBJ1-2, with 8 bases fitting TRBD1. The CDR3 has 15 residues. CDR1 is SGHRS and CDR2 is YFSETQ in the germline V gene. After removal of 4 bases from V and 0 bases from J, the junction contained 5 bases not matched to a gene. The CDR3 bases are TGCGCCAGCAGCCCAGGGGGCAGCCCTAACTATGGCTACACCTTC. This sequence encodes CASSPGGSPNYGYTF.

The chain employs TRBV10-3 and TRBJ2-7; D uncertain. V was pared by 10 bases and J by 7 bases, with 20 bases between. In germline, CDR1 is ENHRY, CDR2 SYGVKD. The CDR3 covers 13 residues. This CDR3 is CASSPNIMREQYF. The CDR3 coding sequence is TGTGCCAGCAGCCCAAATATCATGCGGGAGCAGTACTTC.

V and J are TRBV19 and TRBJ1-2; D is ambiguous. The V gene lost 4 bases and the J gene lost 8 bases, with 20 bases spanning the gap. Germline V gene lookup returns CDR1 LNHDA and CDR2 SQIVND (reference sequence). The CDR3 sequence is 15 residues long. The CDR3 reads CASSTHHRADGGYTF. The CDR3 DNA sequence: TGTGCCAGTAGTACCCACCATAGGGCGGACGGAGGCTACACCTTC.

V and J are TRBV2 and TRBJ2-7; D possibly corresponds to TRBD1 (6 bases). Germline V CDR1 and CDR2: SNHLY, FYNNEI. CDR3 length: 14 amino acids. V was cut by 5 bases and J by 2 bases, with 13 bases left in between. The chain's CDR3 is CASSSGQTAYEQYF. The CDR3 DNA reads TGTGCCAGCAGTTCCGGACAGACAGCCTACGAGCAGTACTTC.

V and J are TRBV10-3 and TRBJ1-5, with D unclear. With the DNA end fitting TRBJ2-3 better, the J assignment may be wrong. The CDR3 has 13 residues. Looked up from germline, CDR1 is ENHRY and CDR2 is SYGVKD. This CDR3 reads CAISESASDTQYF. In DNA form, the CDR3 reads TGTGCCATCAGTGAGTCGGCCTCAGATACGCAGTATTTT.

The DNA for the CDR3 is TGTGCCAGCAGCATTGACAGGGCGCTGTTTTTT. Translated, it gives CASSIDRALFF. V is TRBV7-9 and J is TRBJ2-2; 7 bases map to TRBD1. From germline, CDR1 is SEHNR and CDR2 FQNEAQ (reference sequence). Losses at the gene ends were 5 bases for V and 13 bases for J; bases not matched to a gene: 4. The CDR3 consists of 11 residues.

This clonotype showed up many times. The CDR3 nucleotides read TGTGCCACCAGTGATCGCCGGGACAGATACTATGGCTACACCTTC. Its translation: CATSDRRDRYYGYTF. V gene TRBV24-1 combines with J gene TRBJ1-2; 7 positions agree with TRBD1. This CDR3 is 15 amino acids long. Trimming removed 3 bases from V and 3 bases from J; junction bases left unmatched: 6. Per the germline V gene, CDR1 is KGHDR and CDR2 is SFDVKD.

V and J are TRBV9 and TRBJ1-1; 9 bases are a match to TRBD1. Germline-derived CDR1 and CDR2 are SGDLS and YYNGEE. This CDR3 has 14 residues. The V and J ends lost 1 base and 6 bases, in that order; junction bases with no gene match: 4. The CDR3 is CASSVTGTGSEAFF. The CDR3 DNA reads as TGTGCCAGCAGCGTAACCGGGACAGGGTCTGAAGCTTTCTTT.

The rearrangement joins TRBV20-1 to TRBJ1-5; 7 bases line up with TRBD1. CDR1 DFQATT and CDR2 SNEGSKA come from the germline V gene (reference sequence). The V and J ends lost 3 bases and 0 bases, in that order; junction bases with no gene match: 5. CDR3 length: 15 amino acids. The CDR3 nucleotides are TGCAGTGCTAGTATACAGGGGTATAGCAATCAGCCCCAGCATTTT. Amino acid sequence: CSASIQGYSNQPQHF.

The chain employs TRBV2 and TRBJ2-7; D gene ambiguous. The CDR3 is 16 residues long. Trimming left V 3 bases short and J 0 bases short, with 15 bases between. CDR1 is SNHLY, CDR2 FYNNEI, per germline. The CDR3 sequence: CASSEGMVFSSYEQYF. DNA of the CDR3: TGTGCCAGCAGTGAGGGGATGGTATTCAGCTCCTACGAGCAGTACTTC.

The sample holds a few counts of this clonotype. The rearrangement joins TRBV20-1 to TRBJ2-5, with 7 bases fitting TRBD1. The CDR3 totals 15 residues. The germline V gene has CDR1 DFQATT and CDR2 SNEGSKA (reference sequence). V lost 6 bases, J lost 1 base, and 11 bases stayed unmatched. This chain's CDR3 is CSALDRRSSQETQYF. The CDR3 bases are TGCAGTGCCCTGGACAGGAGGAGTTCCCAAGAGACCCAGTACTTC.